Presented here are 19 T cell receptor beta chains from one specimen sequenced in a study of CXCR3-negative and CXCR3-positive naive CD8 T cells. Study-level points and caveats: TRB CDR3s were more hydrophobic in CXCR3-positive than in CXCR3-negative naive cells.

5' RACE with UMI labels generated the TRB cDNA libraries. After re-calling the 5' RACE reads, TCRdb lists one entry per CDR3 protein, DNA absent. The sample totals over 95,000 distinct CDR3 sequences; its top ten clones hold around 0.36%. What these receptors recognize is not known. The specimen was naive CXCR3+ CD8+ T cells from blood. Sample subset: CD45RO-CCR7+CD27+CD95- naive CD8+ T cells expressing CXCR3 (TNR3+). The receptors stem from a human donor in good health. Some clones in this sample may be carry-over from other donors' samples.

The chain combines TRBV7-3 with TRBJ2-2. Germline V gene data show CDR1 as SGHTA and CDR2 as FQGTGA. CDR3 length: 12 residues. The chain's CDR3 is CASSSFAGELFF.

V gene TRBV5-1 combines with J gene TRBJ1-2; absent DNA, TCRdb's TRBD1 call cannot be checked. The CDR3 loop spans 18 amino acids. CDR1 SGHRS and CDR2 YFSETQ come from the germline V gene. The CDR3 protein is CASSLGPGQGTLSYGYTF.

This chain's CDR3 is CASSFGTLQNEQFF. The genes are TRBV7-9 and TRBJ2-1; TCRdb's D call, TRBD2, is unchecked because there is no DNA. The CDR3 runs to 14 residues. Germline CDR1 SEHNR, CDR2 FQNEAQ (reference sequence). Variable domain in full (rest from reference TRBV7-9 and TRBJ2-1): DTGVSQNPRHKITKRGQNVTFRCDPISEHNRLYWYRQTLGQGPEFLTYFQNEAQLEKSRLLSDRFSAERPKGSFSTLEIQRTEQGDSAMYLCASSFGTLQNEQFFGPGTRLTVL.

The CDR3 sequence is CSALGVKGGAFF. The J gene is TRBJ1-1, the V gene TRBV20-1; TCRdb's D call, TRBD1, is unchecked because there is no DNA. Germline CDR1 is DFQATT and CDR2 is SNEGSKA (reference sequence). The CDR3 has 12 amino acids.

V gene TRBV7-2 combines with J gene TRBJ1-5. Germline V gene data show CDR1 as SGHTA and CDR2 as FQGNSA. This CDR3 is built from 13 residues. The CDR3 is CASSHGYNQPQHF. Full variable domain (missing parts from reference TRBV7-2 and TRBJ1-5): GAGVSQSPSNKVTEKGKDVELRCDPISGHTALYWYRQSLGQGLEFLIYFQGNSAPDKSGLPSDRFSAERTGGSVSTLTIQRTQQEDSAVYLCASSHGYNQPQHFGDGTRLSIL.

J is TRBJ2-5 and V is TRBV12-3 or TRBV12-4; TCRdb designates TRBD1, a call that cannot be tested without DNA. CDR3 length: 14 amino acids. The CDR3 spells CASSLYREQETQYF.

This chain uses TRBV30 with TRBJ1-2; lacking DNA, the TRBD1 call made by TCRdb goes unchecked. The germline V gene encodes CDR1 GTSNPN and CDR2 SVGIG (reference sequence). The CDR3 sequence is 14 residues long. CDR3 in amino acids: CAWKDSGTNYGYTF.

The chain joins TRBV7-9 to TRBJ1-5. The CDR3 is 12 residues long. Germline CDR1 reads SEHNR; CDR2 reads FQNEAQ (reference sequence). CDR3 region: CASSLGPQPQHF.

This chain joins TRBV28 and TRBJ2-7; TCRdb's D call, TRBD1, is unchecked because there is no DNA. Germline assignment: CDR1 MDHEN and CDR2 SYDVKM. This CDR3 has 13 amino acids. CDR3: CASSFGRAYEQYF.

The chain is built from TRBV29-1 and TRBJ2-3; the D call of TRBD1 rests on TCRdb alone, since no DNA is present to check it. The V gene's germline CDR1 is SQVTM and CDR2 ANQGSEA. The CDR3 has 12 residues. The CDR3 loop is CSVSGTDNTQYF.

This chain uses TRBV28 with TRBJ1-6; without DNA, the TCRdb call of TRBD1 cannot be checked. Looked up from germline, CDR1 is MDHEN and CDR2 is SYDVKM. The CDR3 covers 15 residues. The CDR3 is CASKQLDRENSPLHF.

This chain uses TRBV4-2 with TRBJ2-3; TCRdb selects TRBD2, and the lack of DNA leaves this call unchecked. CDR1 is LGHNA and CDR2 is YNFKEQ in the germline V gene. The CDR3 contains 16 residues. The CDR3 is CASALLAGGLTDTQYF.

The V call is TRBV23-1, the J call TRBJ2-1; TCRdb's assignment of TRBD2 cannot be checked, as there is no DNA. Being an ORF, TRBV23-1 has a function that is uncertain. The CDR3 spans 14 residues. Here the CDR3 reads CASSRLAGNNEQFF.

V and J are TRBV9 and TRBJ2-1; checking the TCRdb D call of TRBD1 is not possible without DNA. Germline loops: CDR1 SGDLS, CDR2 YYNGEE. The CDR3 has 15 residues. CDR3 region: CASQGDTSSYNEQFF.

The chain links TRBV7-3 to TRBJ2-1; TCRdb calls TRBD2, which cannot be checked without DNA. Germline values: CDR1 SGHTA, CDR2 FQGTGA. CDR3 length equals 16 residues. CDR3 in amino acids: CASSPRLAGSYNEQFF.

CDR3 in amino acids: CASSQEWGNTEAFF. The chain employs TRBV4-2 and TRBJ1-1; TCRdb designates TRBD1, a call that cannot be tested without DNA. The CDR3 is 14 amino acids. The germline V gene encodes CDR1 LGHNA and CDR2 YNFKEQ.

This chain uses TRBV12-3 or TRBV12-4 with TRBJ2-3; checking the TCRdb D call of TRBD1 is not possible without DNA. The CDR3 covers 14 residues. This CDR3 is CASSLRGLSDTQYF.

The V call is TRBV12-3 or TRBV12-4, the J call TRBJ2-5; TCRdb picks TRBD1, but there is no DNA to check that call. The CDR3 spans 14 residues. The CDR3 sequence: CASSLSRAQETQYF.

The genes are TRBV4-1 and TRBJ1-6; TCRdb proposes TRBD1, but this gene call is untestable without DNA. Germline CDR1 and CDR2: MGHRA and YSYEKL. The length of the CDR3 is 16 residues. The CDR3 here is CASSHGGQGMFTPLHF.